This TCR beta chain comes out of a study of OX40 agonist ivuxolimab in advanced cancers. Study overall: Dose-escalation patients had hepatocellular carcinoma, melanoma, renal cell or head and neck cancer. Study-wide points: Low normalized T-cell clonal expansion was additionally recorded for some nonresponders. CD8+ T cells averaged more expanded clones than CD4+.

Sequenced by immunoSEQ multiplex PCR; TCRdb stores in-frame clones only, minus some. Here the sample spans about 30,000 clones, 86% being singletons. This CDR3 comprises 14 residues. V gave up 0 bases and J gave up 6 bases, with 9 bases separating them. The germline CDR1 and CDR2 sequences are MGHRA and YSYEKL. On this clone: Its target is not known.

Sequencing used CD4+ or CD8+ T cells sorted from blood, obtained in a trial of the OX40 agonist ivuxolimab. This chain links TRBV4-1 with TRBJ2-4, with D unclear. This TCR was sampled from an adult with an advanced solid tumor such as melanoma, head and neck, liver or kidney cancer. The CDR3 sequence is CASSQEKVANIQYF. The CDR3 bases are TGCGCCAGCAGCCAAGAGAAGGTGGCAAACATTCAGTACTTC.